Listed here are 30 T cell receptor beta chains from one sample, sequenced in a study of beta chain features in type 1 diabetes. No cognate antigen is known for these TCRs. As every portion of the isolated RNA was reverse transcribed, the sequencing read expressed TCRB transcripts. Profiled with immunoSEQ multiplex PCR; TCRdb holds only in-frame clones, not every one. This table has about 240,000 clones, approximately 13% appearing once. Study conclusions and caveats: Among patients with Type 1 diabetes, TCRB CDR3s were moderately but significantly shorter in every one of the four CD4+ subsets.

Input material: naive CD4+ T cells from blood. The receptors shown here come from a young man with type 1 diabetes.

The rearrangement uses TRBV5-6 and TRBJ1-1, with TRBD1 as a possible D gene (5 bases). This CDR3 has 14 residues. Germline V CDR1 and CDR2: SGHDT, YYEEEE. V gave up 4 bases and J gave up 6 bases, with 16 bases separating them. In DNA, the CDR3 is TGTGCCAGCAGCATAGGACGGGGGACGGCTGAAGCTTTCTTT. It translates to CASSIGRGTAEAFF.

The chain uses TRBV5-1 and TRBJ2-5; TRBD2 aligns across 7 bases. Germline-derived CDR1 and CDR2 are SGHRS and YFSETQ. The CDR3 spans 15 residues. J gave up 4 bases and V 2 bases, and 8 bases lay outside the gene matches. The CDR3 reads CASSFGGYDGETQYF. The CDR3 DNA follows: TGCGCCAGCAGCTTCGGGGGGTACGACGGAGAGACCCAGTACTTC.

The J gene is TRBJ1-5, the V gene TRBV19; D gene unclear. V gave up 5 bases and J gave up 1 base, with 9 bases separating them. Per germline, CDR1 LNHDA and CDR2 SQIVND (reference sequence). CDR3 length: 14 amino acids. The DNA for the CDR3 is TGTGCCAGTAGTGGGCCAGCCAGCAATCAGCCCCAGCATTTT. Protein: CASSGPASNQPQHF.

Only a few counts were recorded for this clone. The chain combines TRBV25-1 with TRBJ2-2, with D possibly matching TRBD1 (6 bases). Germline CDR1 reads MGHDK; CDR2 reads SYGVNS. The CDR3 contains 13 residues. Between the trimmed V and J ends, which lost 3 bases and 6 bases, there was a span of 8 bases. CDR3 in DNA: TGTGCCAGCAGTGATCCAGGGGCCGGGGAGCTGTTTTTT. Protein sequence: CASSDPGAGELFF.

This clone was observed a handful of times. This chain joins TRBV18 and TRBJ2-7; maybe TRBD1 (5 bases). CDR3 size: 14 residues. Germline CDR1 and CDR2: KGHSH and LQKENI. Trimming stripped 3 bases from V and 2 bases from J, with 11 bases between. The CDR3 region has the DNA TGTGCCAGCTCACCCTCGACAGCTACCTACGAGCAGTACTTC. It codes for CASSPSTATYEQYF.

This clone was observed a few times. This chain uses TRBV29-1 with TRBJ2-3; 15 nucleotides agree with TRBD2. With 2 bases clipped from V and 4 bases from J, the junction kept 4 bases outside the gene matches. Looked up from germline, CDR1 is SQVTM and CDR2 is ANQGSEA. The CDR3 covers 16 residues. CDR3 DNA: TGCAGCGTTGAATTAGGGACTAGCGGGGGGTCAGATACGCAGTATTTT. Residues: CSVELGTSGGSDTQYF.

The chain recombines TRBV23-1 with TRBJ2-2; possibly TRBD1 for D (5 bases). TRBV23-1 is designated an ORF whose function remains uncertain. Between the trimmed V and J ends, which lost 4 bases and 4 bases, there was a span of 28 bases. The length of the CDR3 is 20 residues. The CDR3: CASSLSPPRQLKNSTGELFF. In nucleotides, the CDR3 is TGCGCCAGCAGTCTTAGCCCTCCGAGACAGTTAAAAAACTCCACCGGGGAGCTGTTTTTT.

The chain joins TRBV11-1 to TRBJ2-3; possibly TRBD1 for D (6 bases). V dropped 1 base and J dropped 5 bases, with 10 bases sitting between them. Germline CDR1 reads SGHAT; CDR2 reads FQDESV (reference sequence). This CDR3 contains 14 residues. The CDR3 region is CASSLGGLKDTQYF. CDR3 nucleotide sequence: TGTGCCAGCAGCTTAGGGGGGCTGAAAGATACGCAGTATTTT.

This clone was detected only a few times. V usage is TRBV18 and J usage is TRBJ2-2, with 9 positions matching TRBD2. Germline V gene lookup returns CDR1 KGHSH and CDR2 LQKENI. The trim removed 6 bases at V and 0 bases at J, leaving 5 bases unmatched. The CDR3 loop spans 16 amino acids. CDR3 protein: CASSFQREANTGELFF. As DNA, the CDR3 is TGTGCCAGCTCTTTCCAGCGGGAGGCGAACACCGGGGAGCTGTTTTTT.

The V and J genes are TRBV30 and TRBJ2-6; unclear D gene. Trimming cost V 3 bases and J 3 bases, with 27 bases left between them. The germline V gene encodes CDR1 GTSNPN and CDR2 SVGIG (reference sequence). This CDR3 comprises 20 residues. CDR3 residues: CAWSRLTSYGGLFGANVLTF. CDR3 nucleotide sequence: TGTGCCTGGAGCAGACTGACTTCGTATGGCGGTCTCTTTGGGGCCAACGTCCTGACTTTC.

This rearrangement joins TRBV25-1 to TRBJ2-5, with 10 bases lining up with TRBD1. J was trimmed by 5 bases and V by 6 bases; bases with no gene match: 0. The CDR3 has 12 residues. Germline V gene lookup returns CDR1 MGHDK and CDR2 SYGVNS. The CDR3 protein is CASRGQGETQYF. The CDR3 bases are TGTGCCAGCAGGGGACAGGGGGAGACCCAGTACTTC.

The chain joins TRBV7-2 to TRBJ1-5, with D tentatively TRBD1 (5 bases). Germline CDR1 SGHTA, CDR2 FQGNSA. Trimming took 1 base from V and 7 from J, leaving 14 bases between them. The CDR3 extends over 15 amino acids. Here the CDR3 reads CASSLERGAGQPQHF. DNA of the CDR3: TGTGCCAGCAGCTTAGAAAGGGGCGCAGGGCAGCCCCAGCATTTT.

This clone was seen a few times. In nucleotides, the CDR3 is TGTGCCAGCAGTTACAACAGCCAAGAGACCCAGTACTTC. The encoded protein is CASSYNSQETQYF. The chain uses TRBV6-5 and TRBJ2-5; D ambiguous. V was trimmed by 2 bases and J by 1 base, leaving 5 bases between them. Germline CDR1 is MNHEY and CDR2 is SVGAGI. The CDR3 spans 13 residues.

This clone was seen more than once but under ten times. The chain couples TRBV7-9 to TRBJ2-1; 8 nucleotides line up with TRBD1. The CDR3 covers 15 residues. Per germline, CDR1 SEHNR and CDR2 FQNEAQ (reference sequence). V lost 6 bases, J lost 0 bases, and 4 bases stayed unmatched. CDR3 loop: CASRAGGSSYNEQFF. The CDR3 coding sequence is TGTGCCAGCAGGGCAGGGGGCAGCTCCTACAATGAGCAGTTCTTC.

The sample holds a few counts of this clone. The chain is built from TRBV7-9 and TRBJ2-7; 7 bases are a match to TRBD1. This CDR3 region has 13 residues. Per germline, CDR1 SEHNR and CDR2 FQNEAQ (reference sequence). J lost 6 bases, V lost 2 bases, and 4 bases had no gene match. The CDR3 protein is CASSLNDRVEQYF. The CDR3 DNA reads TGTGCCAGCAGCTTAAACGACAGGGTCGAGCAGTACTTC.

This clone was recorded a few times. The rearrangement uses TRBV6-5 and TRBJ2-3; no definite D call. Trimming took off 2 bases at V and 4 bases at J, with 7 bases between the two ends. This CDR3 is 13 amino acids long. Per germline, CDR1 MNHEY and CDR2 SVGAGI. CDR3 DNA: TGTGCCAGCAGTTACACTCCGGCAGATACGCAGTATTTT. Protein product: CASSYTPADTQYF.

This clone was counted a few times. The chain couples TRBV5-1 to TRBJ2-1, with 12 bases that match TRBD2. The length of the CDR3 is 16 residues. Trimming at V came to 8 bases and at J to 4 bases, leaving 10 bases not matched to a gene. Germline CDR1 is SGHRS and CDR2 is YFSETQ. The CDR3: CASFPGLAGDYNEQFF. CDR3 nucleotides: TGCGCCAGTTTTCCGGGACTAGCGGGCGATTACAATGAGCAGTTCTTC.

The chain uses TRBV5-4 and TRBJ1-6, with 7 bases matching TRBD1. Germline lookup yields CDR1 SGHNT and CDR2 YYREEE (reference sequence). This CDR3 is 15 amino acids long. V gave up 5 bases and J gave up 0 bases; unmatched junction bases: 2. The CDR3 nucleotides are TGTGCCAGCAGGCGGGACAGCTCCTATAATTCACCCCTCCACTTT. Its protein is CASRRDSSYNSPLHF.

The chain carries TRBV2 and TRBJ1-4, with D possibly matching TRBD1 (5 bases). CDR1 SNHLY and CDR2 FYNNEI come from the germline V gene. The V end lost 8 bases, the J end lost 3 bases, and 10 bases lay between the germline ends. This CDR3 spans 13 amino acids. As DNA, the CDR3 is TGTGCCAGCCAAGGGGAAGCTAATGAAAAACTGTTTTTT. Residues: CASQGEANEKLFF.

The J gene is TRBJ1-5, the V gene TRBV7-9, with a weak D call TRBD1 (5 bases). V lost 5 bases and J 2 bases, leaving 7 bases between the germline ends. Germline loops: CDR1 SEHNR, CDR2 FQNEAQ (reference sequence). The CDR3 consists of 13 residues. This chain's CDR3 is CASSGGGNQPQHF. DNA for the CDR3: TGTGCCAGCAGCGGGGGGGGCAATCAGCCCCAGCATTTT.

The gene calls are TRBV7-2 and TRBJ2-7, with 10 bases identical to TRBD2. CDR1 and CDR2 (germline): SGHTA, FQGNSA. There are 14 residues in the CDR3. V shed 5 bases and J 3 bases; nucleotides not matched to a gene: 4. DNA for the CDR3: TGTGCCAGCAGCCGTTTAGCGGGAGGCTACGAGCAGTACTTC. Protein: CASSRLAGGYEQYF.

This clone was counted only a few times. The J gene is TRBJ2-7, the V gene TRBV5-4; D perhaps matches TRBD2 (6 bases). The CDR3 length is 16 residues. Germline V lookup: CDR1 SGHNT, CDR2 YYREEE (reference sequence). Trimming shortened V by 4 bases and J by 0 bases, and 17 bases separated the two germline ends. CDR3 region: CASSLFGAGSSYEQYF. The CDR3 coding sequence is TGTGCCAGCAGCCTCTTTGGAGCGGGTAGCTCCTACGAGCAGTACTTC.

This clone was detected only a few times. This chain uses TRBV30 with TRBJ1-6; 10 positions match TRBD1. The CDR3 consists of 16 residues. The J segment lost 7 bases and the V segment lost 4 bases, leaving 10 bases of the junction unmatched. CDR1 and CDR2 from the germline V gene are GTSNPN and SVGIG (reference sequence). The CDR3 coding sequence is TGTGCCTGGACTCTGAGTGGGGGACAGGGGAATTCACCCCTCCACTTT. This translates into CAWTLSGGQGNSPLHF.

This clone was seen once. The chain couples TRBV7-2 to TRBJ1-2, with 8 bases matching TRBD1. Germline CDR1 reads SGHTA; CDR2 reads FQGNSA. V was pared by 4 bases and J by 2 bases, with 6 bases of the junction left unmatched. The CDR3 loop spans 15 amino acids. This chain's CDR3 is CASSSGQGKNYGYTF. CDR3 in DNA: TGTGCCAGCAGCTCCGGACAGGGAAAAAACTATGGCTACACCTTC.

This chain links TRBV5-4 with TRBJ2-5, with 8 bases aligning to TRBD1. In germline, CDR1 is SGHNT, CDR2 YYREEE (reference sequence). The junction had 8 bases not matched to a gene; V was cut back by 3 bases and J by 4 bases. The CDR3 is made up of 15 amino acids. CDR3 in amino acids: CASSYTRGPGETQYF. The CDR3 nucleotides read TGTGCCAGCAGCTACACCAGGGGGCCGGGAGAGACCCAGTACTTC. Supplemented by reference TRBV5-4 and TRBJ2-5, the full variable domain reads ETGVTQSPTHLIKTRGQQVTLRCSSQSGHNTVSWYQQALGQGPQFIFQYYREEENGRGNFPPRFSGLQFPNYSSELNVNALELDDSALYLCASSYTRGPGETQYFGPGTRLLVL.

This clone was seen only a few times. The J gene is TRBJ2-7, the V gene TRBV7-9, with TRBD2 matching over 8 bases. The CDR3 sequence is 14 residues long. The V and J ends lost 5 bases and 3 bases, in that order; junction bases with no gene match: 6. Germline V gene data show CDR1 as SEHNR and CDR2 as FQNEAQ (reference sequence). CDR3 nucleotides: TGTGCCAGCAGCCGAGTAGCGGGGCACTACGAGCAGTACTTC. It codes for CASSRVAGHYEQYF. Full variable domain (remainder filled in from reference TRBV7-9 and TRBJ2-7): DTGVSQNPRHKITKRGQNVTFRCDPISEHNRLYWYRQTLGQGPEFLTYFQNEAQLEKSRLLSDRFSAERPKGSFSTLEIQRTEQGDSAMYLCASSRVAGHYEQYFGPGTRLTVT.

The chain has TRBV18 and TRBJ2-6; 9 bases fit TRBD1. Unmatched junction bases numbered 7, after V lost 3 bases and J lost 4 bases. This CDR3 is 17 amino acids long. The germline V gene encodes CDR1 KGHSH and CDR2 LQKENI. This CDR3 is CASSPQGQGAGANVLTF. As DNA, the CDR3 is TGTGCCAGCTCACCTCAGGGACAGGGAGCCGGGGCCAACGTCCTGACTTTC.

The CDR3 here is CASSTDRSMAGELFF. The CDR3 bases are TGTGCCAGCAGTACGGACAGGTCTATGGCCGGGGAGCTGTTTTTT. J is TRBJ2-2 and V is TRBV27; TRBD1 agrees at 7 bases. CDR3 length: 15 residues. Germline loops: CDR1 MNHEY, CDR2 SMNVEV (reference sequence). V shed 5 bases, J shed 6 bases, and the junction held 9 bases outside the gene matches.

This clone was detected a few times. The gene calls are TRBV10-3 and TRBJ2-1, with 7 nucleotides matching TRBD1. The CDR3 has 16 residues. The germline CDR1 and CDR2 sequences are ENHRY and SYGVKD. V shed 6 bases and J 6 bases; nucleotides not matched to a gene: 14. CDR3 sequence: CAISAKGAVLRNEQFF. CDR3 in DNA: TGTGCCATCAGCGCCAAGGGGGCAGTTCTCCGCAATGAGCAGTTCTTC.

This clone was observed a handful of times. V usage is TRBV6-6 and J usage is TRBJ2-7; the match to TRBD1 covers 8 bases. Trimming removed 6 bases from V and 6 bases from J; junction bases left unmatched: 16. The germline gives CDR1 MNHNY, CDR2 SVGAGI (reference sequence). This CDR3 is built from 16 residues. CDR3 in DNA: TGTGCCAGCAGCCCCCTAGGGACAGGCCGGACCGGCGAGCAGTACTTC. Its translation: CASSPLGTGRTGEQYF.